The clone carrying this T cell receptor beta chain has a count of ten or more. What it recognizes is unknown. TCRdb re-called the reads through MiXCR, storing one row per CDR3 protein. The table has roughly 500,000 distinct CDR3 sequences, roughly 10% seen once. This entry is derived from a study of T cell repertoires in cytomegalovirus infection. Study-level points and caveats: CMV-specific HLA-C-restricted TCR beta clonotypes dominated the ex vivo response.

This CDR3 is built from 12 residues. V lost 4 bases, J lost 7 bases, and 8 bases lay in between. CDR1 and CDR2 from the germline V gene are MDHEN and SYDVKM. The gene calls are TRBV28 and TRBJ2-1, with a tentative D call TRBD1 (5 bases). This receptor was taken from a human donor in good health (CMV status not recorded). Some clones in this sample may be carry-over from other donors' samples. The sample taken for sequencing was PBMCs. The CDR3 loop reads CASSSQVNEQFF. Written as DNA, the CDR3 is TGTGCCAGCAGTTCACAGGTGAATGAGCAGTTCTTC.